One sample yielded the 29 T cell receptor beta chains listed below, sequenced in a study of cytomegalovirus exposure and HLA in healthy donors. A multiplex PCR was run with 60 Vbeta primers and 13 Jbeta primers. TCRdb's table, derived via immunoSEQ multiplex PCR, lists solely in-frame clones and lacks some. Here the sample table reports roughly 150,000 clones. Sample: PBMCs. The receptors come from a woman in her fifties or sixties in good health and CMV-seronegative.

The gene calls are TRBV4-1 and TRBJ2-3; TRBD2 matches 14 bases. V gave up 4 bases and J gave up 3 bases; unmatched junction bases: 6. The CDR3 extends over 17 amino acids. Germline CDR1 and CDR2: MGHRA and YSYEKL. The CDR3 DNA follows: TGCGCCAGCAGCCCATGGACTAGCGGGGGGTCGACAGATACGCAGTATTTT. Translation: CASSPWTSGGSTDTQYF.

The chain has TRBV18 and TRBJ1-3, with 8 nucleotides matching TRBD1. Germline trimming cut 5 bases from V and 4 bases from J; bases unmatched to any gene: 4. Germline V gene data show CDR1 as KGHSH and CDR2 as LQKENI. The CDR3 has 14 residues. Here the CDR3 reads CASSSGQEGNTIYF. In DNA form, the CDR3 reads TGTGCCAGCTCATCGGGACAGGAAGGAAACACCATATATTTT.

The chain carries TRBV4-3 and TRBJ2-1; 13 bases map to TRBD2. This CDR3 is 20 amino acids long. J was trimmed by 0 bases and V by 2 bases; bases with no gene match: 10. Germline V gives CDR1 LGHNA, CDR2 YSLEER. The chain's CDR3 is CASSQRLAGGSSSSYNEQFF. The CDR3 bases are TGCGCCAGCAGCCAAAGACTAGCGGGAGGCTCTTCCAGCTCCTACAATGAGCAGTTCTTC.

The CDR3 nucleotides are TGTGCCAGCAGTCCGAGAACATCTACGGGCACTGAAGCTTTCTTT. This encodes CASSPRTSTGTEAFF. The V gene is TRBV28, the J gene TRBJ1-1; D call uncertain. The CDR3 has 15 amino acids. The germline CDR1 and CDR2 sequences are MDHEN and SYDVKM. V lost 5 bases and J 4 bases, leaving 17 bases between the germline ends.

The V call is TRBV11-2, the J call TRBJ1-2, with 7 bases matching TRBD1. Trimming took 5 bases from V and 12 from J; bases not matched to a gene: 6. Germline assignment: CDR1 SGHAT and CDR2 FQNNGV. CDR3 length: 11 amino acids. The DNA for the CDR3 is TGTGCCAGCAGCCCGACAGGGTCCCACACCTTC. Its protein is CASSPTGSHTF.

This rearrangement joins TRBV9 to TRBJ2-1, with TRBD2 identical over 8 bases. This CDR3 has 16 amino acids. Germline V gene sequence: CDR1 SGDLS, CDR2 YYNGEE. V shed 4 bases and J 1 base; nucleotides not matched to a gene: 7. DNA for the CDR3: TGTGCCAGCAGCCTCAGCGGGGGACTTTCCTACAATGAGCAGTTCTTC. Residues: CASSLSGGLSYNEQFF. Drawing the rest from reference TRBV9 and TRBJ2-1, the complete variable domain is DSGVTQTPKHLITATGQRVTLRCSPRSGDLSVYWYQQSLDQGLQFLIQYYNGEERAKGNILERFSAQQFPDLHSELNLSSLELGDSALYFCASSLSGGLSYNEQFFGPGTRLTVL.

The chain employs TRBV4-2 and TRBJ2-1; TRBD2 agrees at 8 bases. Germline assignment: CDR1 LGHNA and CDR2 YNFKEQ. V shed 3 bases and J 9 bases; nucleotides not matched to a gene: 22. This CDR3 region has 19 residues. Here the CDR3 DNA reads TGTGCCAGCAGCCAGGAACCGCTCGCCGGGACTAGAGGATCCTTTGAGCAGTTCTTC. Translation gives CASSQEPLAGTRGSFEQFF.

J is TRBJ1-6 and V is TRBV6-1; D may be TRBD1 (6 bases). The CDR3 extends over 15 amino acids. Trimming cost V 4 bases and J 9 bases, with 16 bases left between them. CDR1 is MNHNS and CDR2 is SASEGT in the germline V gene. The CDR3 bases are TGTGCCAGCAGTGTCAACAGGGTGATTGGTTCACCCCTCCACTTT. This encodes CASSVNRVIGSPLHF.

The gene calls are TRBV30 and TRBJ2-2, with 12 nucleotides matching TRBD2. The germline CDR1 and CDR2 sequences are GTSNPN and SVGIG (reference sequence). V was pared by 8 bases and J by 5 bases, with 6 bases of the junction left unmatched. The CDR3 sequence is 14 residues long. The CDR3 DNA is TGTGCCGCTAAAGGACTAGCGGGAACCGGGGAGCTGTTTTTT. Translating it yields CAAKGLAGTGELFF.

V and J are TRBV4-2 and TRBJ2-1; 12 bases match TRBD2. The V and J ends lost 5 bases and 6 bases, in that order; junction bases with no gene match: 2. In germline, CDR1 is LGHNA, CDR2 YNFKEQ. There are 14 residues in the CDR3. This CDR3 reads CASSGLAGTNEQFF. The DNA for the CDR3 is TGTGCCAGCAGCGGACTAGCGGGGACCAATGAGCAGTTCTTC.

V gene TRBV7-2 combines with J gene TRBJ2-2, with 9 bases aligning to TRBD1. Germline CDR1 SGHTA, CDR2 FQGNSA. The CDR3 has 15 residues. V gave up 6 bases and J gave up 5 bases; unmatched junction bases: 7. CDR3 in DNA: TGTGCCAGCAGTTTCCCGACAGGGGGGACCGGGGAGCTGTTTTTT. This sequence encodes CASSFPTGGTGELFF.

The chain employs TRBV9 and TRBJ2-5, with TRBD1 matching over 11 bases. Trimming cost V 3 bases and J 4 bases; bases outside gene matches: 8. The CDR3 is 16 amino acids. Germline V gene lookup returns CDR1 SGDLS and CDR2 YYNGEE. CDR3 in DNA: TGTGCCAGCAGCGCGTGGGGACAGGGGGGCGGAGAGACCCAGTACTTC. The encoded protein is CASSAWGQGGGETQYF.

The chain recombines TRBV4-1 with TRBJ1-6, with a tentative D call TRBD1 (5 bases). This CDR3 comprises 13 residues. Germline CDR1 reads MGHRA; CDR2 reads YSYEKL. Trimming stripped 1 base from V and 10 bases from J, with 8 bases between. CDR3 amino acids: CASSQVPGSPLHF. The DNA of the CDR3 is TGCGCCAGCAGCCAAGTACCAGGGTCACCCCTCCACTTT.

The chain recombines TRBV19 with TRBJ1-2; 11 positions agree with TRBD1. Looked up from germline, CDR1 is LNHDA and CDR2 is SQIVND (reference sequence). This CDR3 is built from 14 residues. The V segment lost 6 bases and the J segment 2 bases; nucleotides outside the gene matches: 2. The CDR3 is CASRGQGVNYGYTF. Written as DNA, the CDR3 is TGTGCCAGTAGGGGACAGGGGGTGAACTATGGCTACACCTTC.

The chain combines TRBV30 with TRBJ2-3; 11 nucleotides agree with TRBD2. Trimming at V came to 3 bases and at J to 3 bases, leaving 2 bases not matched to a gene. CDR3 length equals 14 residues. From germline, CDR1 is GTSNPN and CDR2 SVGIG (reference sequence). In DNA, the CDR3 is TGTGCCTGGAGAAGACTAGCGGGGACAGATACGCAGTATTTT. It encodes CAWRRLAGTDTQYF.

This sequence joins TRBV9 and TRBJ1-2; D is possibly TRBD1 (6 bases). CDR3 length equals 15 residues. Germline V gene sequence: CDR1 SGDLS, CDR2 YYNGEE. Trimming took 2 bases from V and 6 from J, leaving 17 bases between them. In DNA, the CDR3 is TGTGCCAGCAGCGTGGGAGGGACACCGTTTAATGGCTACACCTTC. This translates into CASSVGGTPFNGYTF.

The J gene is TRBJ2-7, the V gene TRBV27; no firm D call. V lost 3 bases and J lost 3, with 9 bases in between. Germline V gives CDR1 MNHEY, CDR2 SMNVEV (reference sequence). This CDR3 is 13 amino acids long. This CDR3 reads CASSFSLSYEQYF. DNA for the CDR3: TGTGCCAGCAGTTTCTCCCTAAGCTACGAGCAGTACTTC.

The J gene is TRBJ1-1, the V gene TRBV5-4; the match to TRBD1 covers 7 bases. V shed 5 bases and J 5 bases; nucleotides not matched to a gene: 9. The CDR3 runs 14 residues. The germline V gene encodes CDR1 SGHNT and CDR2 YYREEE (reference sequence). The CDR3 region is CASSSGTEETEAFF. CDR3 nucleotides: TGTGCCAGCAGTTCCGGGACAGAAGAAACTGAAGCTTTCTTT.

CDR3 loop: CATSREAGGGGELFF. Written as DNA, the CDR3 is TGTGCCACCAGCAGAGAGGCAGGGGGCGGCGGGGAGCTGTTTTTT. The rearrangement links TRBV15 to TRBJ2-2; TRBD1 matches at 8 bases. The CDR3 sequence is 15 residues long. Trimming cost V 0 bases and J 7 bases; bases outside gene matches: 4. CDR1 is LNHNV, CDR2 YYDKDF, per germline (reference sequence). The full variable domain, with the rest looked up from reference TRBV15 and TRBJ2-2, is DAMVIQNPRYQVTQFGKPVTLSCSQTLNHNVMYWYQQKSSQAPKLLFHYYDKDFNNEADTPDNFQSRRPNTSFCFLDIRSPGLGDTAMYLCATSREAGGGGELFFGEGSRLTVL.

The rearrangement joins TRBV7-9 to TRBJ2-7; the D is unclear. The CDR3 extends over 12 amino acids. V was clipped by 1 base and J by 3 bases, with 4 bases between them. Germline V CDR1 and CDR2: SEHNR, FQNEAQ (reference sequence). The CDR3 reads CASSLVSYEQYF. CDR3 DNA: TGTGCCAGCAGCTTAGTGAGCTACGAGCAGTACTTC.

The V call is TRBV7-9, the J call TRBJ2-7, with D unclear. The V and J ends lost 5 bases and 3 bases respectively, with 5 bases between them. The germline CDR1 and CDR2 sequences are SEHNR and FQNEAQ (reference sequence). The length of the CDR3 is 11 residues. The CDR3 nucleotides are TGTGCCAGCAGCGACAACTACGAGCAGTACTTC. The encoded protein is CASSDNYEQYF.

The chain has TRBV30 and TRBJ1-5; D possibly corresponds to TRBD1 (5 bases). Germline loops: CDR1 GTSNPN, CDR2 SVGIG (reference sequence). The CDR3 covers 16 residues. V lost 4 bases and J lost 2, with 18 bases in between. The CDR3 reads CAWNLGGGLGNQPQHF. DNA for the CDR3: TGTGCCTGGAACCTCGGGGGGGGTCTGGGCAATCAGCCCCAGCATTTT. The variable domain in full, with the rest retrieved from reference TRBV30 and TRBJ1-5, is SQTIHQWPATLVQPVGSPLSLECTVEGTSNPNLYWYRQAAGRGLQLLFYSVGIGQISSEVPQNLSASRPQDRQFILSSKKLLLSDSGFYLCAWNLGGGLGNQPQHFGDGTRLSIL.

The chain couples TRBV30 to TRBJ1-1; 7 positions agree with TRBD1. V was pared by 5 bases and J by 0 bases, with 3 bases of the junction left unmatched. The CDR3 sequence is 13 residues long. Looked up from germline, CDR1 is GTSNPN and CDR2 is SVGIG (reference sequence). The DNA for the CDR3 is TGTGCCTGGTCGGGACAGCTGAACACTGAAGCTTTCTTT. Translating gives CAWSGQLNTEAFF.

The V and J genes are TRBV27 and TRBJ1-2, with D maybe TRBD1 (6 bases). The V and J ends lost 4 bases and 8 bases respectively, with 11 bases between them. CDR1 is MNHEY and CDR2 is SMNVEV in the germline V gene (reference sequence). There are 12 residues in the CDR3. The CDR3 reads CASSSRTEGYTF. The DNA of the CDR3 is TGTGCCAGCAGTTCAAGGACAGAGGGCTACACCTTC.

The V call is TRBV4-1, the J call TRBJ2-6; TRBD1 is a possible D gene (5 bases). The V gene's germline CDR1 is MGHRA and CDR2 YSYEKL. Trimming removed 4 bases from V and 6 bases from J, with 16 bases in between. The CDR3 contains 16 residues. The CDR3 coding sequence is TGCGCCAGCAGCCCTCGCGGCGAAGGGGAGGCCAACGTCCTGACTTTC. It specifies CASSPRGEGEANVLTF.

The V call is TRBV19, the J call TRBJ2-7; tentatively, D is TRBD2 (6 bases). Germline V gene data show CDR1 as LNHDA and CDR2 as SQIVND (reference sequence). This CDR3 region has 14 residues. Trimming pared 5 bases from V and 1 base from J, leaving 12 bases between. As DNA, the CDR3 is TGTGCCAGTAGTTCCCGGGGGACTTCCTACGAGCAGTACTTC. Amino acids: CASSSRGTSYEQYF.

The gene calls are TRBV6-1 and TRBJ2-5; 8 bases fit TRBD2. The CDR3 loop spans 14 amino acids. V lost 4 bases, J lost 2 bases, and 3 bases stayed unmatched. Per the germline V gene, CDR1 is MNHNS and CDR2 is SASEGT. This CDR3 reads CASSAGLVQETQYF. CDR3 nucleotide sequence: TGTGCCAGCAGTGCGGGACTAGTTCAAGAGACCCAGTACTTC.

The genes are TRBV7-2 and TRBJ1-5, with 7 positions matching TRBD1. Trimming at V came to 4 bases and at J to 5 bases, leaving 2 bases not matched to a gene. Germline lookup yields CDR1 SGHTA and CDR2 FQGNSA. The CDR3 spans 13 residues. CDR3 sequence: CASSSDRDQPQHF. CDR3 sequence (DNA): TGTGCCAGCAGCTCCGACAGGGATCAGCCCCAGCATTTT.

CDR3 bases: TGTGCCAGTAGTATGGGACAGGTGAACACCGGGGAGCTGTTTTTT. Its protein product is CASSMGQVNTGELFF. V usage is TRBV19 and J usage is TRBJ2-2, with 8 bases that match TRBD1. Germline CDR1 is LNHDA and CDR2 is SQIVND (reference sequence). Trimming cost V 3 bases and J 1 base; bases outside gene matches: 1. The CDR3 length is 15 residues.